What follows is one T cell receptor beta chain and its context. The target antigen is unknown. This sample is part of a study of cytomegalovirus exposure and HLA in healthy donors. Study-level points and caveats: In vitro, a few CMV-associated chains proved specific for CMV antigens. Trimming of TCR beta V- and J-genes showed a link, identified in a later analysis, to a missense DCLRE1C variant. Later examination showed HLA-associated TCR beta chains had greater clonal expansion than equally common others. Researchers counted 150 to 200 TCR beta chains as cytomegalovirus-associated.

Germline CDR1 reads SGHRS; CDR2 reads YFSETQ. The CDR3 extends over 13 amino acids. V was clipped by 4 bases and J by 0 bases, with 7 bases between them. Primers for the PCR totalled 60 Vbeta and 13 Jbeta. The assay was immunoSEQ multiplex PCR, and TCRdb's table has in-frame clones only and misses some. The data hold 160,000 or so clones, with about 82% observed a single time. The V gene is TRBV5-1, the J gene TRBJ1-1; D uncertain. This TCR came from a woman between 25 and 40 years old in good health and CMV-seropositive. Specimen: PBMCs. CDR3 coding DNA: TGCGCCAGCAGCCGATCAGTGAACACTGAAGCTTTCTTT. Amino acids: CASSRSVNTEAFF. Full variable domain (outside the CDR3, taken from reference TRBV5-1 and TRBJ1-1): KAGVTQTPRYLIKTRGQQVTLSCSPISGHRSVSWYQQTPGQGLQFLFEYFSETQRNKGNFPGRFSGRQFSNSRSEMNVSTLELGDSALYLCASSRSVNTEAFFGQGTRLTVV.